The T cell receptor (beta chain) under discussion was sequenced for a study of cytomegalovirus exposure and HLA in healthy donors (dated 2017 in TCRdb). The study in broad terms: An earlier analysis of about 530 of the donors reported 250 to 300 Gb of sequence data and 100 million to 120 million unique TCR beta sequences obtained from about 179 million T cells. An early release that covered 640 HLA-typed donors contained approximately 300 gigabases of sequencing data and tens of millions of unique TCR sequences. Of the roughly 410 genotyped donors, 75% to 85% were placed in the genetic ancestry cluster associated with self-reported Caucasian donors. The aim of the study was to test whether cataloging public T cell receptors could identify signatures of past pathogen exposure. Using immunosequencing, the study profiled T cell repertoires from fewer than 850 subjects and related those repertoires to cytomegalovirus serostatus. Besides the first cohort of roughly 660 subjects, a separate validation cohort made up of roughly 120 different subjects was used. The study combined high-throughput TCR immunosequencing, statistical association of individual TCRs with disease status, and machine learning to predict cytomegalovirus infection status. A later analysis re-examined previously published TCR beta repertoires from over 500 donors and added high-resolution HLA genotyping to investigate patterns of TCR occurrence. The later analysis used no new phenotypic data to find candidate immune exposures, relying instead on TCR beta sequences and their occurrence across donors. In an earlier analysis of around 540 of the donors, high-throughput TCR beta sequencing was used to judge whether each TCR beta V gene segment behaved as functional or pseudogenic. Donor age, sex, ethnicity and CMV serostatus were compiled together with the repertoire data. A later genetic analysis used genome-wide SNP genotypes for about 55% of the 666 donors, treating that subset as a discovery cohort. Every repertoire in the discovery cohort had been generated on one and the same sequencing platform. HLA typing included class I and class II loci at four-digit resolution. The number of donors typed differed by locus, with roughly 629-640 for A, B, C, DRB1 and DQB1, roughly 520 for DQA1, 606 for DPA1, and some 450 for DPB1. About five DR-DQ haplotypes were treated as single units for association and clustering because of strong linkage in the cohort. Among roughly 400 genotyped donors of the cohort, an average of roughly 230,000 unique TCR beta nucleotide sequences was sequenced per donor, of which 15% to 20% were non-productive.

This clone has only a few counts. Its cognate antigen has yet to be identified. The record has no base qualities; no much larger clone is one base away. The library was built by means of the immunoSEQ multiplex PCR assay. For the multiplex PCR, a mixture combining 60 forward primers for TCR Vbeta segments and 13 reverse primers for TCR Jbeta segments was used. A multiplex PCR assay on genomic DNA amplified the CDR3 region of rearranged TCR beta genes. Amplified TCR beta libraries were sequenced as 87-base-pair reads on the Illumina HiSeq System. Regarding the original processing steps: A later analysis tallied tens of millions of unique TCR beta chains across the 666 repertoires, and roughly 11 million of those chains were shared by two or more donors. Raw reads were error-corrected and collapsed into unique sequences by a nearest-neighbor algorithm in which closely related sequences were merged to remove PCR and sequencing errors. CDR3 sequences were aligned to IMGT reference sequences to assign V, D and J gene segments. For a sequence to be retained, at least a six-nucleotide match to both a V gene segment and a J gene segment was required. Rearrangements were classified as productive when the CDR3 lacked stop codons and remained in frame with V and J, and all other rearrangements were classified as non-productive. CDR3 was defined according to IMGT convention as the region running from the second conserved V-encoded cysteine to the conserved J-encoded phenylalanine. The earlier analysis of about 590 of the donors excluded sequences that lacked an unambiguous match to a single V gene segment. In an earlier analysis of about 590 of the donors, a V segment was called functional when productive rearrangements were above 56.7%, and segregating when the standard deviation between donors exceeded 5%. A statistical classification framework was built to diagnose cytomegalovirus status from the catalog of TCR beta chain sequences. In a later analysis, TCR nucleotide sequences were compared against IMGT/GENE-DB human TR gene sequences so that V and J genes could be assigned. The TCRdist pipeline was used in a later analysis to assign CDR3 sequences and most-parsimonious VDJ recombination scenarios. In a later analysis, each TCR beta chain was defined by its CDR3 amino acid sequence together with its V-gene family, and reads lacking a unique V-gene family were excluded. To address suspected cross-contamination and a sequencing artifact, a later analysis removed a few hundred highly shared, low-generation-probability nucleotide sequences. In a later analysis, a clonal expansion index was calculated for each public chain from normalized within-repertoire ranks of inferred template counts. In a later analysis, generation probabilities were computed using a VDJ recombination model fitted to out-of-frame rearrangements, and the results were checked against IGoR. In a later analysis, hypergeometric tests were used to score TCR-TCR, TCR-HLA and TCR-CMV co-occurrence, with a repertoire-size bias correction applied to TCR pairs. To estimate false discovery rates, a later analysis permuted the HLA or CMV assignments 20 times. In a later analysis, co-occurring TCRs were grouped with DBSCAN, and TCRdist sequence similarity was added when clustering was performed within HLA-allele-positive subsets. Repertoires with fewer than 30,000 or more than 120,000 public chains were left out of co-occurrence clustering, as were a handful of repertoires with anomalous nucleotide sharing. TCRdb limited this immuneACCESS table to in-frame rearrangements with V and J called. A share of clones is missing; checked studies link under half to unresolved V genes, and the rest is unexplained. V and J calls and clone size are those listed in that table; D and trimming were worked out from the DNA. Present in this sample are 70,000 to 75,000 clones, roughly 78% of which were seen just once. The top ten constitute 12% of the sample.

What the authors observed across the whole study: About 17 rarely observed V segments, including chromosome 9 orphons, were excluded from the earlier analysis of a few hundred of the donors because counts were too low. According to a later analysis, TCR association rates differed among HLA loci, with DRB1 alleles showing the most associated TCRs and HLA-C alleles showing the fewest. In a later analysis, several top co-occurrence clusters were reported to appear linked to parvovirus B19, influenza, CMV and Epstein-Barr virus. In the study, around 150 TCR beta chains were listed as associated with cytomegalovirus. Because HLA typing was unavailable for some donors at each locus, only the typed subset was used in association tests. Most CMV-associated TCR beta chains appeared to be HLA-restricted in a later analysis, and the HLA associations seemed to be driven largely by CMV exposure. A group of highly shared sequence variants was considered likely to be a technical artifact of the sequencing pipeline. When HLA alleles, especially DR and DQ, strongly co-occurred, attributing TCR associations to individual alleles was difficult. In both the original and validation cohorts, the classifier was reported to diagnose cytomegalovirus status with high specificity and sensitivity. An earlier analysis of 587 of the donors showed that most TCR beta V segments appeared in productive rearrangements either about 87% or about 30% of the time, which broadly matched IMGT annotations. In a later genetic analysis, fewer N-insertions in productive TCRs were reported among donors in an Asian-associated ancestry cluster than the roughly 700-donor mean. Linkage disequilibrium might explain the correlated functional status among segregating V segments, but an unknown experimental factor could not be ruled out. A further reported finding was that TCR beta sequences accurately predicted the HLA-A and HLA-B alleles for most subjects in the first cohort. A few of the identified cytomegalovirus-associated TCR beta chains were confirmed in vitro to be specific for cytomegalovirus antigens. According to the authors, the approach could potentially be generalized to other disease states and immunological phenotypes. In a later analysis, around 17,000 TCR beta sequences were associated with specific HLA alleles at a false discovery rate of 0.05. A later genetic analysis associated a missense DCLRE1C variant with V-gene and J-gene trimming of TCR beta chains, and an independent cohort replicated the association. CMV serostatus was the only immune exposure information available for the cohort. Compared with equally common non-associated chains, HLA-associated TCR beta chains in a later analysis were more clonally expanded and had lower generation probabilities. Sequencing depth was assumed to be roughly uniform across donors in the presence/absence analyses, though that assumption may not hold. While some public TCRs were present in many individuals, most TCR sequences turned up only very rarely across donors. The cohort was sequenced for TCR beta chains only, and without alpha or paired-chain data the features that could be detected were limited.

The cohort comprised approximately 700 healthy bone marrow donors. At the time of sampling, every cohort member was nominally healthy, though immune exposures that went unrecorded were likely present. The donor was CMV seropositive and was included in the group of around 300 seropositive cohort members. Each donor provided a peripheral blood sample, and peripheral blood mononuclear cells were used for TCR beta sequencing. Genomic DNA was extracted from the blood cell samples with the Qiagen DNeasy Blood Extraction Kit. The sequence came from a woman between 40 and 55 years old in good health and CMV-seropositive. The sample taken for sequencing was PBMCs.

The nucleotide sequence reads as follows: TGTGCCATCAGTGACCGGGACAGGGTAGGGAACACTGAAGCTTTCTTT. Its protein is CAISDRDRVGNTEAFF. In this chain, TRBV10-3 is recombined with TRBJ1-1, with 9 bases in between that match TRBD1. The germline V gene gives CDR1 as ENHRY and CDR2 as SYGVKD. The CDR3 runs 16 amino acids, cysteine and phenylalanine included. Of the read, only the CDR3 DNA is kept; its 48 bases are in frame from base 1. V is trimmed back by 3 bases and J by 1 base, and the junction contains 6 bases that no gene match accounts for.